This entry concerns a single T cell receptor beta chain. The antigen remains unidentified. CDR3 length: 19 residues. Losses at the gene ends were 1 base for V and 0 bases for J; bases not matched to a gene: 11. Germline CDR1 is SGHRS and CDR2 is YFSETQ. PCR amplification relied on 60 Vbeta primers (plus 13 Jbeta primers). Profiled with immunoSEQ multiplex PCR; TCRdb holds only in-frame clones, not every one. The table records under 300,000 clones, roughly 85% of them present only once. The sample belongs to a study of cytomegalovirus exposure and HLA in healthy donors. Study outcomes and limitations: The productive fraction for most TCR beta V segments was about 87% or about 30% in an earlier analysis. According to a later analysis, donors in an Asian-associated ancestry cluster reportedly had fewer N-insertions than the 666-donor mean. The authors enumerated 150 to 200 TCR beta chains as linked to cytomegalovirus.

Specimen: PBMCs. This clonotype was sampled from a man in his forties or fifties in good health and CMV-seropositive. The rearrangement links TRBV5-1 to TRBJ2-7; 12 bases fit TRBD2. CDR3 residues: CASSLFASGRAFLSYEQYF. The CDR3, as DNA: TGCGCCAGCAGCTTGTTTGCTAGCGGGAGGGCCTTCCTCTCCTACGAGCAGTACTTC.